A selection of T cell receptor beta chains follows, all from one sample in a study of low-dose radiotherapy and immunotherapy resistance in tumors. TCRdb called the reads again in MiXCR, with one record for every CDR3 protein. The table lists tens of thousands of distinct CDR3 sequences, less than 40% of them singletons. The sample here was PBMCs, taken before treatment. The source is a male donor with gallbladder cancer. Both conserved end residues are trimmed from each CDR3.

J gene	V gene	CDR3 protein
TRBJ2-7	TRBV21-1	ASSNPGTGYSYEQY
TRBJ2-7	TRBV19	ASSIKFGSEQY
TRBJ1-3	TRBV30	AWSAGTKAGNTIY
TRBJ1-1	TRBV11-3	ASSLGGIGTEAF
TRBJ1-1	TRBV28	ASSLTARTF
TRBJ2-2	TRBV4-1	ASRSWTGTGELF
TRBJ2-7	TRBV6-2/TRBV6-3	ASSPADGAYEQY
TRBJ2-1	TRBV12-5	ASGSLAGGRNEQF
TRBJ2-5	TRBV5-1	ASSTRLAGETQY
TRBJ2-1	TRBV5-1	ASMRDSPGLAGRNEQF
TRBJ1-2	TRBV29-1	SAVRDGRNGGYT
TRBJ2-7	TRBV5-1	ASSSATGGGNGEQY
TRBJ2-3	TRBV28	ASSTQGVTDTQY
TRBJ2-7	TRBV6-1	ASSYSDGESYEQY
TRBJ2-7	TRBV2	ASSEIGGISSYEQY
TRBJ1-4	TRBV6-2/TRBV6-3	ASSGQGTNEKLF
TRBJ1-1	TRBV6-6	ASKRHTKNTEAF
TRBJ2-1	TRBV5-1	ASSLDTGRSRNEQF
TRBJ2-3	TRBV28	ASSLGGSGDTQY
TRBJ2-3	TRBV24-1	ATSPTGGPDTQY
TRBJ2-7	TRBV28	AIRRTSGEQY
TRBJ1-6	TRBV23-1	ASSQSVGGGRKAKASPLH
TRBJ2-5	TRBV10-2	ASSQQLTRQETQY
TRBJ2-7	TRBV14	ASSQAGGPFEQY
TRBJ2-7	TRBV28	APLLLGTGVTYEQY
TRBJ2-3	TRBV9	ASSAAGAGLDTQY
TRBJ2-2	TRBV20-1	SARGLAFGDTGELF
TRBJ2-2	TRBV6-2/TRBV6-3	ATCGQGSGNAGELF
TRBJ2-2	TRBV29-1	SVDQVNTWELF
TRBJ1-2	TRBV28	ASTALQGSYGYT
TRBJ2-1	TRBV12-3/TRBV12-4	ASTPQPDVSPGQF
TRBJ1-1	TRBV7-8	ASSLSRGGAF
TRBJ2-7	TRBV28	ASSFGRRLAESSYEQY
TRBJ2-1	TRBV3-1	ASSQGNNEQF
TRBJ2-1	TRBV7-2	ASSLKGGPASGGYNEQF
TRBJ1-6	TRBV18	ASSPSGGPFSYNSPLH
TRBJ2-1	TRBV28	ASRSSGGNNEQF
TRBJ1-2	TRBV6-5	ASRPDGSYGYT
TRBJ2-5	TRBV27	ASSAVTGPGETQY
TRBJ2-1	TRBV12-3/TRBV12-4	ASVTDPGNEQF
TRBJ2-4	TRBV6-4	ASSDYERIAKNIQY
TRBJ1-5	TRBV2	ASSGDRSNQPQH
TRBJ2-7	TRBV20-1	SASLGRPSSYEQY
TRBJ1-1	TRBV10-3	ATRRDRDSEAF
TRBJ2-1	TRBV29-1	SVERAGGVEQF
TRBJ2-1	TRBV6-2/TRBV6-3	ASSYGLAGIGNEQF
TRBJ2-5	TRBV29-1	SVVRTSGRAGETQY
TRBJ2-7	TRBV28	ATTDPAYEQY
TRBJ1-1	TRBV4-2	ASSQSTNMNTEAF
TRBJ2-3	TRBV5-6	ASSPGTSGTDTQY
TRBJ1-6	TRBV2	ASSEVGQEGGSPLH
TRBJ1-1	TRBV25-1	ASNPTGALTEAF
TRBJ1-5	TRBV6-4	ASSETGGSQPQH
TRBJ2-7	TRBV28	ASSFISGTYEQY
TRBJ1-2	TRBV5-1	ASSLALGEDGYT